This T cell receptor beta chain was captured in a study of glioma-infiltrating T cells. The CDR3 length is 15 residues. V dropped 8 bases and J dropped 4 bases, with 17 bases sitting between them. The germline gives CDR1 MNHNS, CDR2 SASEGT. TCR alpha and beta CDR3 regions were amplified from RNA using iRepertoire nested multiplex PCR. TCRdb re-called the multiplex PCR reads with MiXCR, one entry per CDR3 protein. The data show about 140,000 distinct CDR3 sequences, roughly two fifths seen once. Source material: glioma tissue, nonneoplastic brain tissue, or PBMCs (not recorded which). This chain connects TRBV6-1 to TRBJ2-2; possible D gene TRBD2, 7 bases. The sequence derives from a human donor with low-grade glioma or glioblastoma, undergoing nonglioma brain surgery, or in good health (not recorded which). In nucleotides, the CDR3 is TGTGCCAGCGGTAGTGGGGGGGCCGGCACCGGGGAGCTGTTTTTT. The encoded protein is CASGSGGAGTGELFF.